Listed below are T cell receptor beta chains from one sample, sequenced in a study of blood T cells in healthy people across ages. TCRdb redid the calling of the 5' RACE reads with MiXCR, one entry per CDR3 protein. The data contain 550,000 to 700,000 distinct CDR3 sequences, approximately 27% of them singletons. Material for sequencing was blood. The receptors originated from a woman in her 70s in good health. The CDR3 runs from the conserved cysteine through the conserved F or W. The D gene is left open where the match is weak. The size of a clone is reported for some rows only, either as once, few or many, or as a class for expanded clones.

TRBV6-1,-,TRBJ2-7,TRBD2,CASSELAGGAYEQYF,TGTGCCAGCAGCGAACTAGCGGGGGGAGCCTACGAGCAGTACTTC
TRBV13,few,TRBJ2-6,-,CASSITGTGANVLTF,TGTGCCAGCAGTATAACAGGGACTGGGGCCAACGTCCTGACTTTC
TRBV4-1,-,TRBJ2-1,-,CASNDNLGRSYNEQFF,TGCGCCAGCAACGATAACCTAGGCCGCTCCTACAATGAGCAGTTCTTC
TRBV25-1,many,TRBJ1-2,-,CASSEQGYGYTF,TGTGCCAGCAGTGAACAGGGGTATGGCTACACCTTC
TRBV28,-,TRBJ2-1,TRBD2,CASSLAPGTSLREGEQFF,TGTGCCAGCAGTTTGGCCCCCGGGACTAGCCTCCGAGAGGGTGAGCAGTTCTTC
TRBV6-2/TRBV6-3,-,TRBJ2-1,TRBD2,CASSSPTSGVSEQFF,TGTGCCAGCAGTTCCCCCACTAGCGGGGTTAGTGAGCAGTTCTTC
TRBV18,few,TRBJ1-4,-,CANPDSLNEKLFF,TGTGCCAACCCCGACAGTCTTAATGAAAAACTGTTTTTT
TRBV4-1,-,TRBJ1-3,-,CASSQDFVINTIYF,TGCGCCAGCAGCCAAGATTTTGTGATAAACACCATATATTTT
TRBV4-3,-,TRBJ2-4,TRBD1,CASSQAPGQGRNIQYF,TGCGCCAGCAGCCAAGCACCGGGACAGGGGCGAAACATTCAGTACTTC
TRBV7-9,-,TRBJ1-1,-,CASSAGGAEAFF,TGTGCCAGCTCCGCTGGGGGGGCTGAAGCTTTCTTT
TRBV7-9,-,TRBJ2-5,-,CASSLAGRVLETQYF,TGTGCCAGCAGCTTAGCGGGCAGGGTATTGGAGACCCAGTACTTC